One and the same sample provided the 24 T cell receptor beta chains below, sequenced in a study of CD8 T cells in ankylosing spondylitis. Overall study results and limits: For ankylosing spondylitis blood, a TCR beta motif of 7 to 9 highly homologous variants appeared characteristic.

MiXCR was run by TCRdb on the 5' RACE reads, yielding one entry per CDR3 protein. The table lists hundreds of thousands of distinct CDR3 sequences, approximately 12% of them singletons. No cognate antigen is known for these TCRs. Sample: blood, either unsorted or a sorted T cell fraction (not recorded which). The receptors were gathered from a male donor with ankylosing spondylitis.

This clonotype occurred many times. This chain joins TRBV7-2 and TRBJ1-6; no firm D call. This CDR3 spans 16 amino acids. The V end was cut by 3 bases, the J end by 3 bases, with 12 bases between. Germline V gives CDR1 SGHTA, CDR2 FQGNSA. CDR3 amino acids: CASSFGPNLYNSPLHF. The CDR3 DNA sequence: TGTGCCAGCAGCTTTGGGCCCAATCTCTATAATTCACCCCTCCACTTT.

The chain recombines TRBV30 with TRBJ1-1; 7 nucleotides agree with TRBD1. V was clipped by 2 bases and J by 4 bases; unmatched bases: 7. CDR1 is GTSNPN and CDR2 is SVGIG in the germline V gene (reference sequence). CDR3 length: 14 residues. The CDR3 DNA reads TGTGCCTGGAGTACACAGGGGTTGAGCACTGAAGCTTTCTTT. This codes for CAWSTQGLSTEAFF. Variable domain in full (rest from reference TRBV30 and TRBJ1-1): SQTIHQWPATLVQPVGSPLSLECTVEGTSNPNLYWYRQAAGRGLQLLFYSVGIGQISSEVPQNLSASRPQDRQFILSSKKLLLSDSGFYLCAWSTQGLSTEAFFGQGTRLTVV.

V usage is TRBV5-1 and J usage is TRBJ2-7; tentatively, D is TRBD2 (6 bases). V lost 4 bases and J 3 bases, leaving 20 bases between the germline ends. This CDR3 comprises 16 residues. Germline CDR1 and CDR2: SGHRS and YFSETQ. The CDR3, as DNA: TGCGCCAGCAGCCTCCTCCAGGTAGCGGACGACTACGAGCAGTACTTC. Encoded protein: CASSLLQVADDYEQYF.

The rearrangement uses TRBV5-1 and TRBJ2-6; no clear D gene. Trimming pared 0 bases from V and 0 bases from J, leaving 7 bases between. The CDR3 contains 16 residues. Germline V CDR1 and CDR2: SGHRS, YFSETQ. CDR3 DNA: TGCGCCAGCAGCTTGGTTGCGAACTCTGGGGCCAACGTCCTGACTTTC. Translating it yields CASSLVANSGANVLTF.

This clonotype was picked up a small number of times. The V and J genes are TRBV6-6 and TRBJ1-1; D uncertain. There are 12 residues in the CDR3. V was shortened by 1 base and J by 5 bases, with 5 bases between the two germline ends. CDR1 is MNHNY, CDR2 SVGAGI, per germline (reference sequence). In DNA form, the CDR3 reads TGTGCCAGCAGTTACTACAGTACTGAAGCTTTCTTT. It codes for CASSYYSTEAFF.

This chain connects TRBV7-2 to TRBJ2-1; no firm D call. The CDR3 has 14 residues. Germline values: CDR1 SGHTA, CDR2 FQGNSA. The V end was cut by 5 bases, the J end by 6 bases, with 14 bases between. In DNA, the CDR3 is TGTGCCAGCAGCCCCTTACCCCTAGGCAATGAGCAGTTCTTC. Its translation is CASSPLPLGNEQFF. Combining the CDR3 with reference TRBV7-2 and TRBJ2-1 gives the whole variable domain GAGVSQSPSNKVTEKGKDVELRCDPISGHTALYWYRQSLGQGLEFLIYFQGNSAPDKSGLPSDRFSAERTGGSVSTLTIQRTQQEDSAVYLCASSPLPLGNEQFFGPGTRLTVL.

This clonotype was recorded at least ten times. V usage is TRBV24-1 and J usage is TRBJ1-5; TRBD1 agrees at 12 bases. Trimming cost V 5 bases and J 6 bases; bases outside gene matches: 4. The CDR3 totals 15 residues. Germline V lookup: CDR1 KGHDR, CDR2 SFDVKD. The CDR3 protein is CATSGGQGAIQPQHF. The CDR3 DNA reads as TGTGCCACCAGTGGGGGACAGGGGGCCATTCAGCCCCAGCATTTT.

This clonotype has just a few counts. The chain combines TRBV24-1 with TRBJ2-3; 11 bases map to TRBD1. With 9 bases clipped from V and 6 bases from J, the junction kept 10 bases outside the gene matches. CDR1 KGHDR and CDR2 SFDVKD come from the germline V gene. The CDR3 runs to 15 residues. CDR3 in DNA: TGTGCCACCCAAAAGGGGGACAGGGGGTCGGATACGCAGTATTTT. Its translation: CATQKGDRGSDTQYF.

The chain recombines TRBV7-2 with TRBJ1-4; tentative D call: TRBD1 (5 bases). The CDR3 covers 16 residues. Looked up from germline, CDR1 is SGHTA and CDR2 is FQGNSA. V lost 5 bases, J lost 2 bases, and 15 bases lay in between. The CDR3 sequence: CASSPRGRSTNEKLFF. CDR3 nucleotide sequence: TGTGCCAGCAGCCCTCGGGGGAGGTCCACTAATGAAAAACTGTTTTTT. The variable domain in full, with the rest retrieved from reference TRBV7-2 and TRBJ1-4, is GAGVSQSPSNKVTEKGKDVELRCDPISGHTALYWYRQSLGQGLEFLIYFQGNSAPDKSGLPSDRFSAERTGGSVSTLTIQRTQQEDSAVYLCASSPRGRSTNEKLFFGSGTQLSVL.

At least ten counts were recorded for this clonotype. The V and J genes are TRBV7-6 and TRBJ2-7; D not certain. Germline CDR1 SGHVS, CDR2 FNYEAQ. The CDR3 runs to 14 residues. Trimming stripped 5 bases from V and 0 bases from J, with 11 bases between. The CDR3 reads CASSPRPDSYEQYF. CDR3 DNA: TGTGCCAGCAGCCCCAGACCGGACTCCTACGAGCAGTACTTC.

This clonotype has just a few counts. This sequence joins TRBV20-1 and TRBJ2-3; D is possibly TRBD2 (5 bases). Germline V lookup: CDR1 DFQATT, CDR2 SNEGSKA (reference sequence). Between the trimmed V and J ends, which lost 3 bases and 5 bases, there was a span of 12 bases. The CDR3 runs 13 residues. CDR3 bases: TGCAGTGCTAGGGCTAGCCTTGGAGATACGCAGTATTTT. Protein: CSARASLGDTQYF.

The chain combines TRBV20-1 with TRBJ1-1; no clear D. The V end lost 3 bases, the J end lost 4 bases, and 9 bases lay between the germline ends. Germline V gene sequence: CDR1 DFQATT, CDR2 SNEGSKA (reference sequence). The CDR3 runs to 12 residues. The CDR3 sequence is CSASRGLTEAFF. DNA for the CDR3: TGCAGTGCTAGTCGCGGGCTCACTGAAGCTTTCTTT.

Details on this clonotype: At one end, the junction sequence differs from germline, possibly due to a read error. The chain employs TRBV2 and TRBJ2-3; TRBD2 matches at 7 bases. The CDR3 runs to 13 residues. Germline lookup yields CDR1 SNHLY and CDR2 FYNNEI. The CDR3 DNA reads as TGTGTCAGCAGGGTTAGCGGGACAGATACGCAGTATTTT. Amino acid sequence: CVSRVSGTDTQYF.

The sample holds many counts of this clonotype. The rearrangement uses TRBV21-1 and TRBJ2-7; the table's D call, TRBD2, was not checked against the DNA. TRBV21-1 is given as a pseudogene. The CDR3 runs 18 residues. The CDR3 DNA is TGTGCCAGCAGCAGAAGAAAACTAGCGGGAGAATGCGTGTACGAGCAGTACTTC. Residues: CASSRRKLAGECVYEQYF.

This clonotype occurred many times. V and J are TRBV12-3 or TRBV12-4 and TRBJ2-3; no definite D call. V was clipped by 6 bases and J by 4 bases, with 14 bases between them. The CDR3 covers 14 residues. This CDR3 reads CASSIRGSPDTQYF. The CDR3 coding sequence is TGTGCCAGCAGCATTAGAGGTAGCCCAGATACGCAGTATTTT.

This clonotype was observed a handful of times. The genes are TRBV9 and TRBJ1-2; TRBD1 might be the D (5 bases). Germline lookup yields CDR1 SGDLS and CDR2 YYNGEE. This CDR3 has 15 amino acids. V was shortened by 0 bases and J by 0 bases, with 9 bases between the two germline ends. The CDR3 DNA follows: TGTGCCAGCAGCGTAGGTCCGACAGCTAACTATGGCTACACCTTC. Translated, it gives CASSVGPTANYGYTF.

This clonotype was seen at least ten times. The chain recombines TRBV7-2 with TRBJ2-3; 7 bases fit TRBD1. CDR3 length equals 14 residues. Per the germline V gene, CDR1 is SGHTA and CDR2 is FQGNSA. Trimming took 1 base from V and 6 from J; bases not matched to a gene: 4. The CDR3 sequence: CASSLVGTADTQYF. Written as DNA, the CDR3 is TGTGCCAGCAGCTTAGTCGGGACAGCTGATACGCAGTATTTT.

CDR3 in amino acids: CASSQERRAEAFF. DNA of the CDR3: TGCGCCAGCAGCCAAGAAAGGAGGGCCGAAGCTTTCTTT. This chain links TRBV4-3 with TRBJ1-1, with D unclear. Germline CDR1 reads LGHNA; CDR2 reads YSLEER. V lost 0 bases, J lost 8 bases, and 10 bases lay in between. CDR3 length: 13 residues.

The sample holds a few counts of this clonotype. V is TRBV7-8 and J is TRBJ2-5; no firm D call. Trimming cost V 10 bases and J 4 bases, with 19 bases left between them. The CDR3 is 14 residues long. The V gene's germline CDR1 is SGHVS and CDR2 FQNEAQ. Here the CDR3 reads CATTPLGRRETQYF. The CDR3 coding sequence is TGTGCCACCACACCTCTCGGGCGTAGAGAGACCCAGTACTTC.

Only a few counts were recorded for this clonotype. The chain recombines TRBV7-2 with TRBJ2-7, with 7 positions matching TRBD1. CDR3 length: 14 residues. CDR1 and CDR2 (germline): SGHTA, FQGNSA. After removal of 5 bases from V and 3 bases from J, the junction contained 7 bases not matched to a gene. The CDR3 here is CASSQKGQRYEQYF. CDR3 sequence (DNA): TGTGCCAGCAGCCAAAAGGGACAGCGCTACGAGCAGTACTTC.

As to this clonotype: This may stem from a read error, because a much larger clone lies one nucleotide away. The chain employs TRBV20-1 and TRBJ2-4; D is undetermined. This CDR3 has 9 amino acids. The V gene lost 3 bases and the J gene lost 13 bases, with 7 bases spanning the gap. Germline assignment: CDR1 DFQATT and CDR2 SNEGSKA (reference sequence). The DNA for the CDR3 is TGCAGTGCTAGCCGGTGGCAGTACTTC. This codes for CSASRWQYF.

The DNA for the CDR3 is TGCGCCAGCAGCCAAGGTTTCTCTGGGGCCAACGTCCTGACTTTC. This encodes CASSQGFSGANVLTF. The genes are TRBV4-3 and TRBJ2-6, with D unresolved. CDR3 size: 15 residues. From germline, CDR1 is LGHNA and CDR2 YSLEER. The V and J ends lost 1 base and 0 bases respectively, with 4 bases between them.

In this sample, this clonotype turned up many times. The CDR3 DNA reads TGCAGTGCAAACCGACTAGCGGGACGTCTGGAGACCCAGTACTTC. It specifies CSANRLAGRLETQYF. The chain recombines TRBV20-1 with TRBJ2-5; 11 positions match TRBD2. V was clipped by 6 bases and J by 5 bases; unmatched bases: 11. The germline CDR1 and CDR2 sequences are DFQATT and SNEGSKA (reference sequence). The CDR3 has 15 amino acids.

The gene calls are TRBV6-2 or TRBV6-3 and TRBJ2-7; a possible D gene is TRBD2 (5 bases). The CDR3 covers 14 residues. Germline CDR1 and CDR2: MNHEY and SVGEGT. V was pared by 6 bases and J by 7 bases, with 19 bases between. The CDR3 is CASSFGLEGKEQYF. CDR3 nucleotide sequence: TGTGCCAGCAGCTTTGGACTCGAGGGCAAAGAGCAGTACTTC.